This T cell receptor beta chain was found in a study of T cell repertoires in chronic hepatitis B (dated by TCRdb to between 2018 and 2021). To prepare the library, the immunoSEQ multiplex PCR assay was applied. TCRdb carries this immuneACCESS record with in-frame sequences only. Its versions omit some clonotypes, under half of them owing to an unresolved V gene in the studies checked, with the rest unexplained. The sample table lists 450 to 600 clones, 78% of them with a count of one. The top ten constitute around 19% of the sample. Reading the germline V gene gives CDR1 SGHAT and CDR2 FQNNGV. V is cut back by 2 bases and J by 2 bases, with 8 bases in the junction unmatched. From its cysteine to its phenylalanine, the CDR3 spans 16 amino acids. The entry retains the CDR3 DNA only, 48 bases that are in frame from base 1. Concerning this clone: There is no known antigen for this receptor. No base-level quality is on record; no much larger clone is a single base apart.

The rearranged segments are TRBV11-2 and TRBJ2-7; TRBD2 matches 8 bases in the middle. The specimen was total CD8+ T cells from PBMCs. This sequence originates from a human donor with chronic hepatitis B virus infection. The nucleotide sequence reads as follows: TGTGCCAGCAGCTTACCTAGCGGGTTTGCTGCCTACGAGCAGTACTTC. It specifies CASSLPSGFAAYEQYF. The reference TRBV11-2 and TRBJ2-7 proteins fill in what lies around the CDR3, so the full variable domain reads EAGVAQSPRYKIIEKRQSVAFWCNPISGHATLYWYQQILGQGPKLLIQFQNNGVVDDSQLPKDRFSAERLKGVDSTLKIQPAKLEDSAVYLCASSLPSGFAAYEQYFGPGTRLTVT.